This TCR beta chain was recovered during a study of blood T cell repertoires in COVID-19. Germline values: CDR1 MDHEN, CDR2 SYDVKM. The CDR3 has 14 amino acids. V lost 5 bases and J 2 bases, leaving 12 bases between the germline ends. Sequencing used immunoSEQ multiplex PCR; TCRdb keeps in-frame clones, though not all of them. This sample carries roughly 180,000 clones, 82% of them seen once, and the ten largest clones take approximately 10%. The clonotype originates from a man in his forties who had recovered from COVID-19. Sequencing was carried out using PBMCs or T cells enriched from blood (not recorded which). The V and J genes are TRBV28 and TRBJ1-1, with D possibly matching TRBD1 (5 bases). The CDR3 loop reads CASSAGDRNTEAFF. Here the CDR3 DNA reads TGTGCCAGCAGTGCGGGAGACAGAAACACTGAAGCTTTCTTT.